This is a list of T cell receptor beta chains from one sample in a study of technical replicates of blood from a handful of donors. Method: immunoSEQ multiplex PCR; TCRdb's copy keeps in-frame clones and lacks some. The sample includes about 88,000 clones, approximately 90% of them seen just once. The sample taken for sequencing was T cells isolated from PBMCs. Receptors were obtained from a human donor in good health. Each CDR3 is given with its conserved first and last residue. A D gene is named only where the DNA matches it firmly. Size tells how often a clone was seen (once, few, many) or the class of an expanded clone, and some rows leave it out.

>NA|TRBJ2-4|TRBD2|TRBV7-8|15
TGTGCCAGCAGCTTCAGACCGGGGGGAGAAACCATTCAGTACTTC
CASSFRPGGETIQYF
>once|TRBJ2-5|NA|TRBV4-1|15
TGCGCCAGCAGCCAACTCGCTAAGAACCAAGAGACCCAGTACTTC
CASSQLAKNQETQYF
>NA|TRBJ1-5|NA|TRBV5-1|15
TGCGCCAGCAGCTTAATGACAGGTAGCAATCAGCCCCAGCATTTT
CASSLMTGSNQPQHF
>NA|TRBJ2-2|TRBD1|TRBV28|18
TGTGCCAGCAGTTTAAAGACAGGGCGGTGGAAGATGATCGGGGAGCTGTTTTTT
CASSLKTGRWKMIGELFF
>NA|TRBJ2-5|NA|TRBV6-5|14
TGTGCCAGCAGAAAGGTTGGCGCAGGGGAGACCCAGTACTTC
CASRKVGAGETQYF
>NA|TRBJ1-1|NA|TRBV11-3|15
TGTGCCAGCAGCTCCCCCAGGGGTCTGAGGACTGAAGCTTTCTTT
CASSSPRGLRTEAFF
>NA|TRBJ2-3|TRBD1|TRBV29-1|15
TGCAGCGTTGGTGGGACAGACCATTCCACAGATACGCAGTATTTT
CSVGGTDHSTDTQYF
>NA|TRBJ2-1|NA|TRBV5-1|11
TGCGCCAGCAGCTCGGGCAATGAGCAGTTCTTC
CASSSGNEQFF
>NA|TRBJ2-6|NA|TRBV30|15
TGTGCCTGGAGTTTCCGACACTCTGGGGCCAACGTCCTGACTTTC
CAWSFRHSGANVLTF
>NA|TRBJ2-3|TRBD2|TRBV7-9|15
TGTGCCAGCAGCTCCCGGGAGGGATGGACAGATACGCAGTATTTT
CASSSREGWTDTQYF
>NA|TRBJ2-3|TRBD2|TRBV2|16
TGTGCCAGCAGGGTGACTAGCGGGGGGGCCGTGGATACGCAGTATTTT
CASRVTSGGAVDTQYF
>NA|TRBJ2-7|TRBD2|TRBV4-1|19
TGCGCCAGCAGCCAAGCTTCAGGTCGAGGACTAGCGAGGACCTACGAGCAGTACTTC
CASSQASGRGLARTYEQYF
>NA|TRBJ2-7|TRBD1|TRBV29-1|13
TGCAGCGTGGGGACAGGTCAAGCCTACGAGCAGTACTTC
CSVGTGQAYEQYF
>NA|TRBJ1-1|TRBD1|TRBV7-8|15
TGTGCCAGCAGCTCACTGACAGGGGCGAACACTGAAGCTTTCTTT
CASSSLTGANTEAFF
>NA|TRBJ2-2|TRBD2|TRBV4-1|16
TGCGCCAGCAGCCTCCCCCTGGCGGGGGGGACCGGGGAGCTGTTTTTT
CASSLPLAGGTGELFF
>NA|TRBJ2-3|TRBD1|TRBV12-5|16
TGTGCTAGTGGTTTGGCACAGGGGTACAGCACAGATACGCAGTATTTT
CASGLAQGYSTDTQYF
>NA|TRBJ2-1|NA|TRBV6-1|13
TGTGCCAGCAGTGTTTACAGGGACAATGAGCAGTTCTTC
CASSVYRDNEQFF
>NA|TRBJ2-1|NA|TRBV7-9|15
TGTGCCAGCAGCTTAATGGGCGGGGAATACAATGAGCAGTTCTTC
CASSLMGGEYNEQFF
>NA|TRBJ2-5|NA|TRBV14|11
TGTGCCAGCAGCCAACTAAAGACCCAGTACTTC
CASSQLKTQYF
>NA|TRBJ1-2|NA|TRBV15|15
TGTGCCACCAGCCTATCTCCCGTCGGGGGGGGCGGCTACACCTTC
CATSLSPVGGGGYTF
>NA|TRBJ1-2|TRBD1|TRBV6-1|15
TGTGCCAGCAGAGCCGGGACAGCTTTGAACTATGGCTACACCTTC
CASRAGTALNYGYTF
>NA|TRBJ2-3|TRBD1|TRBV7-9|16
TGTGCCAGCAGCTTAGGGATGACAGGGTGGACAGATACGCAGTATTTT
CASSLGMTGWTDTQYF
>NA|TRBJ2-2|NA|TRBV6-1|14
TGTGCCACCGGCAGGGGTGGGTACACCGGGGAGCTGTTTTTT
CATGRGGYTGELFF
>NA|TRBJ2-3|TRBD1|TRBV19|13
TGTGCCAGTAGTACAACGACAGGGGATACGCAGTATTTT
CASSTTTGDTQYF
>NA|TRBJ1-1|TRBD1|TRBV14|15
TGTGCCAGCAGCCAAGATTCGGGACAGGGTTCTGAAGCTTTCTTT
CASSQDSGQGSEAFF
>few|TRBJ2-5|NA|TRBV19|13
TGTGCCAGTAGTTCCGTCCGGAGCGAGACCCAGTACTTC
CASSSVRSETQYF
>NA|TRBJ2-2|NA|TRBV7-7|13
TGTGCTAGCAGCTCTGTCAACACCGGGGAGCTGTTTTTT
CASSSVNTGELFF
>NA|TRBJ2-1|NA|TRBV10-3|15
TGTGCCATCAGCCTCAACACAGGGTCCGGCAATGAGCAGTTCTTC
CAISLNTGSGNEQFF
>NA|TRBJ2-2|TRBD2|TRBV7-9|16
TGTGCCAGCAGCCCCACCGGGACTATGAACACCGGGGAGCTGTTTTTT
CASSPTGTMNTGELFF
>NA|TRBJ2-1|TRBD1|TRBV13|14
TGTGCCAGCAGCTTAGGGACAGGGGGCGGTGAGCAGTTCTTC
CASSLGTGGGEQFF
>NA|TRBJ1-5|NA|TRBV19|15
TGTGCCAGTAGTATCGAGGACAGTCTCAATCAGCCCCAGCATTTT
CASSIEDSLNQPQHF
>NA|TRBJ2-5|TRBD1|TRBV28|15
TGTGCCAGCAGTTTCGGGACAGGGGCCCAAGAGACCCAGTACTTC
CASSFGTGAQETQYF
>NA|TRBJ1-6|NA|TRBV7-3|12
TGTGCCAGCAGCTCGGGGAATTCACCCCTCCACTTT
CASSSGNSPLHF
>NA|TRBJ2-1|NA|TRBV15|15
TGTGCCACCAGCAAGTCAGGGGACGTCTACAATGAGCAGTTCTTC
CATSKSGDVYNEQFF
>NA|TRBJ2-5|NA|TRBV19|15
TGTGCCAGTAGTATAGGCAGGCGGGTGGCAGAGACCCAGTACTTC
CASSIGRRVAETQYF
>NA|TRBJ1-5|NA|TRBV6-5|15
TGTGCCAGCAGGGCCGGGACTTATAGCAATCAGCCCCAGCATTTT
CASRAGTYSNQPQHF
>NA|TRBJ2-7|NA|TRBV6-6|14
TGTGCCAGCAAGCTGCGGGGGCTCTCCTACGAGCAGTACTTC
CASKLRGLSYEQYF
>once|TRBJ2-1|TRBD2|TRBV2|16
TGTGCCAGCAGTGAAGGACTAGCGGCCTCCTACAATGAGCAGTTCTTC
CASSEGLAASYNEQFF
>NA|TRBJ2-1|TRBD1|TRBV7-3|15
TGTGCCAGCAGCTGGGACAGGGGATCCTACAATGAGCAGTTCTTC
CASSWDRGSYNEQFF
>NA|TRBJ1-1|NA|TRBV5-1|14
TGCGCCAGCAGGGTGGGAGAAATGAACACTGAAGCTTTCTTT
CASRVGEMNTEAFF
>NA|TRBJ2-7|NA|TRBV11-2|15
TGTGCCAGCAGCCTTCTTCCGGGACTGACATACGAGCAGTACTTC
CASSLLPGLTYEQYF
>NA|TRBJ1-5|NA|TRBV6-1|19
TGTGCCAGCAGTGAAGCCTTATGGATCGCGGATTTTAGCAATCAGCCCCAGCATTTT
CASSEALWIADFSNQPQHF
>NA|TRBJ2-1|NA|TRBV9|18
TGTGCCAGCAGCTGGCCCGATTTGGGGAGGAATCCTGATGATGAGCAGTTCTTC
CASSWPDLGRNPDDEQFF
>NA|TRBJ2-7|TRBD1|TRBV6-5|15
TGTGCCAGCAGTTACACCGGGACAGTCGCCTACGAGCAGTACTTC
CASSYTGTVAYEQYF
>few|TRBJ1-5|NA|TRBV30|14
TGTGCCTGGAGTGTAAATGCGGGCAATCAGCCCCAGCATTTT
CAWSVNAGNQPQHF
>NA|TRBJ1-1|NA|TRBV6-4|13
TGTGCCAGCAGTATAACAGAGAACACTGAAGCTTTCTTT
CASSITENTEAFF
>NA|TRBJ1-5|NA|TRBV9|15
TGTGCCAGCAGCCCCCGGCCGGCGGGGGATCAGCCCCAGCATTTT
CASSPRPAGDQPQHF
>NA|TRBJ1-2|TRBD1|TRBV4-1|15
TGCGCCAGCAGCCATAGACAGGGGCAGATCTATGGCTACACCTTC
CASSHRQGQIYGYTF
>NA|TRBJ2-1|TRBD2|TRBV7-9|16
TGTGCCAGCAGAGCCGGGACTAGCGGGAGGAACAATGAGCAGTTCTTC
CASRAGTSGRNNEQFF